The source of this T cell receptor (beta chain) is a study of beta chain features in type 1 diabetes. Study overall: Healthy donors and patients showed comparable age, gender and cell yields.

Study-level results: Insertions were fewer and deletions more numerous at VDJ junctions in type 1 diabetes patients.

Sampling consisted of one heparinised blood draw per donor, averaging roughly 100 mL. By way of CD45RO/CCR7/CD25/CD127/CD95/CD27, the CD4+ regulatory, stem cell-like memory, central memory and naive cells were sorted. CDR3 size: 14 residues. The V gene's germline CDR1 is SGHRS and CDR2 YFSETQ. Losses at the gene ends were 3 bases for V and 2 bases for J; bases not matched to a gene: 2. Of the isolated RNA, all was reverse transcribed, and so the sequenced material was expressed TCRB transcripts. Assay: immunoSEQ multiplex PCR; the TCRdb copy retains only in-frame clones and omits some. The table records 350,000 to 450,000 clones, more than 13% of them present only once. Only a few counts were recorded for this clone. Its cognate antigen is unknown.

The source material was naive CD4+ T cells from blood. The rearrangement links TRBV5-1 to TRBJ1-5, with 7 bases lining up with TRBD1. The sequence came from a woman under 30 in good health. CDR3 loop: CASSYTGGNQPQHF. The CDR3, as DNA: TGCGCCAGCAGCTATACAGGGGGCAATCAGCCCCAGCATTTT.